One sample yielded the 20 T cell receptor beta chains listed below, sequenced in a study of CD8 T cells in ankylosing spondylitis. MiXCR, applied by TCRdb to the 5' RACE reads, yields one record per CDR3 protein. The sample yields about 400,000 distinct CDR3 sequences, approximately 20% seen once. The material sequenced was blood, either unsorted or a sorted T cell fraction (not recorded which). The receptors were gathered from a male donor with ankylosing spondylitis or in good health (not recorded which).

V gene TRBV12-3 or TRBV12-4 combines with J gene TRBJ1-2; the D gene is possibly TRBD1 (6 bases). V lost 10 bases, J lost 1 base, and 10 bases lay in between. CDR3 length: 12 residues. CDR3 region: CAMRDNNYGYTF. The CDR3 DNA sequence: TGTGCCATGAGGGACAATAACTATGGCTACACCTTC.

The rearrangement joins TRBV29-1 to TRBJ2-7; TRBD2 matches at 11 bases. This CDR3 has 13 amino acids. The V segment lost 5 bases and the J segment 2 bases; nucleotides outside the gene matches: 2. Per the germline V gene, CDR1 is SQVTM and CDR2 is ANQGSEA. CDR3 nucleotide sequence: TGCAGCGTTCTTAGCGGGGGGGCCTACGAGCAGTACTTC. This encodes CSVLSGGAYEQYF.

This sequence joins TRBV6-1 and TRBJ2-5, with a possible D match to TRBD1 (6 bases). The CDR3 runs 13 residues. Per germline, CDR1 MNHNS and CDR2 SASEGT. The ends were cut back, 6 bases at V and 5 bases at J, with 13 bases in the middle. CDR3 protein: CASSTRGAETQYF. CDR3 nucleotides: TGTGCCAGCAGCACCAGGGGTGCGGAGACCCAGTACTTC.

This chain connects TRBV5-6 to TRBJ2-5; D is possibly TRBD2 (5 bases). The CDR3 loop spans 17 amino acids. Trimming stripped 0 bases from V and 3 bases from J, with 18 bases between. Germline CDR1 is SGHDT and CDR2 is YYEEEE. For the CDR3, the DNA is TGTGCCAGCAGCTTGGCCCGCGGAGTAGCGACGGAAGAGACCCAGTACTTC. Amino acids: CASSLARGVATEETQYF.

The V and J genes are TRBV7-8 and TRBJ2-3; D may be TRBD1 or TRBD2 (6 bases each). The length of the CDR3 is 16 residues. The V end was cut by 5 bases, the J end by 0 bases, with 15 bases between. Germline V gene sequence: CDR1 SGHVS, CDR2 FQNEAQ. The CDR3 DNA reads as TGTGCCAGCAGCCTCATGGGGGGCGACAGCACAGATACGCAGTATTTT. It codes for CASSLMGGDSTDTQYF.

This clonotype was observed many times. This chain joins TRBV4-1 and TRBJ2-7; 11 bases are a match to TRBD1. Germline V CDR1 and CDR2: MGHRA, YSYEKL. This CDR3 is built from 16 residues. V lost 3 bases, J lost 2 bases, and 6 bases stayed unmatched. The CDR3 DNA is TGCGCCAGCAGCCAGCTCCCGGGACAGGGGGCCTACGAGCAGTACTTC. Protein sequence: CASSQLPGQGAYEQYF.

This clonotype has more than one count but fewer than ten. The chain carries TRBV6-1 and TRBJ2-2, with D unclear. The V and J ends lost 0 bases and 2 bases respectively, with 7 bases between them. CDR1 and CDR2 (germline): MNHNS, SASEGT. The CDR3 totals 15 residues. The CDR3 here is CASSEALANTGELFF. In DNA form, the CDR3 reads TGTGCCAGCAGTGAAGCGCTCGCCAACACCGGGGAGCTGTTTTTT.

This clonotype was found a few times. The chain combines TRBV4-1 with TRBJ1-2, with D uncertain. CDR3 length equals 15 residues. The V gene lost 1 base and the J gene lost 8 bases, with 17 bases spanning the gap. The germline gives CDR1 MGHRA, CDR2 YSYEKL. The CDR3 DNA is TGCGCCAGCAGCCAAGGATTATCACCGAAGAGGGGCTACACCTTC. Its translation: CASSQGLSPKRGYTF.

This clonotype was found a few times. The chain combines TRBV2 with TRBJ2-1; tentative D call: TRBD1 (5 bases). This CDR3 has 12 amino acids. The ends were cut back, 1 base at V and 14 bases at J, with 12 bases in the middle. Germline assignment: CDR1 SNHLY and CDR2 FYNNEI. CDR3 DNA sequence: TGTGCCAGCAGTGAAGGGCCCCCCAGGGAGTTCTTC. Translated, it gives CASSEGPPREFF.

This clonotype turned up a few times. V and J are TRBV9 and TRBJ2-1, with 8 bases matching TRBD2. Germline-derived CDR1 and CDR2 are SGDLS and YYNGEE. The trim removed 3 bases at V and 4 bases at J, leaving 6 bases unmatched. The CDR3 length is 15 residues. The CDR3 region is CASSAARGGYNEQFF. In DNA form, the CDR3 reads TGTGCCAGCAGCGCCGCTCGCGGGGGGTACAATGAGCAGTTCTTC.

This clonotype has a handful of counts. This rearrangement joins TRBV2 to TRBJ2-2; TRBD1 matches at 10 bases. CDR1 and CDR2 from the germline V gene are SNHLY and FYNNEI. Unmatched junction bases numbered 13, after V lost 2 bases and J lost 4 bases. This CDR3 contains 19 residues. The CDR3 region is CASSEFIGGGTGATGELFF. Here the CDR3 DNA reads TGTGCCAGCAGTGAATTCATTGGCGGGGGGACAGGGGCCACCGGGGAGCTGTTTTTT.

This clonotype was observed a handful of times. The chain recombines TRBV12-3 or TRBV12-4 with TRBJ2-1; 8 bases are a match to TRBD1. The CDR3 totals 15 residues. J lost 8 bases, V lost 6 bases, and 12 bases had no gene match. The CDR3 DNA sequence: TGTGCCAGCAGCTTGACAGGGGAGGTTGTTTATGAGCAGTTCTTC. Protein product: CASSLTGEVVYEQFF.

The chain uses TRBV6-2 or TRBV6-3 and TRBJ2-1; 10 nucleotides align to TRBD2. In germline, CDR1 is MNHEY, CDR2 SVGEGT. The CDR3 has 16 amino acids. V lost 5 bases and J lost 8; bases outside the gene matches: 12. The CDR3 sequence is CASSNQAGGPLDEQFF. The CDR3 DNA follows: TGTGCCAGCAGTAATCAAGCGGGGGGGCCTCTCGATGAGCAGTTCTTC.

This clonotype was found a few times. DNA for the CDR3: TGTGCCAGCAGCTTTCTGGGGACAGGGGATTACTATGGCTACACCTTC. Its protein is CASSFLGTGDYYGYTF. This chain links TRBV7-8 with TRBJ1-2; 10 positions agree with TRBD1. CDR3 length: 16 amino acids. The germline V gene has CDR1 SGHVS and CDR2 FQNEAQ. Trimming took 3 bases from V and 3 from J; bases not matched to a gene: 7.

This clonotype has a count of ten or more. One end of the junction varies from germline; a read error may be responsible. This rearrangement joins TRBV5-1 to TRBJ2-3; D unresolved. CDR3 length: 12 residues. Germline V gives CDR1 SGHRS, CDR2 YFSETQ. The chain's CDR3 is CASSSDTDTQYF. The CDR3 nucleotides read TGTGCCAGCAGCTCCGACACAGATACGCAGTATTTT.

This chain links TRBV24-1 with TRBJ2-3; tentative D call: TRBD2 (6 bases). The germline V and J ends were trimmed by 1 base and 6 bases, with 13 bases remaining between them. This CDR3 spans 15 amino acids. Germline CDR1 KGHDR, CDR2 SFDVKD. The CDR3 DNA sequence: TGTGCCACCAGTGATTTCGGGGCTAGCGTGGATACGCAGTATTTT. Amino acid sequence: CATSDFGASVDTQYF.

This clonotype has a handful of counts. This chain connects TRBV4-1 to TRBJ2-3; D gene uncertain. The CDR3 loop spans 16 amino acids. CDR1 is MGHRA and CDR2 is YSYEKL in the germline V gene. The V end lost 1 base, the J end lost 2 bases, and 13 bases lay between the germline ends. Here the CDR3 reads CASSQVAGPDTDTQYF. The DNA of the CDR3 is TGCGCCAGCAGCCAAGTCGCCGGCCCAGACACAGATACGCAGTATTTT.

V gene TRBV3-1 combines with J gene TRBJ1-2; 11 nucleotides agree with TRBD1. Germline lookup yields CDR1 LGHDT and CDR2 YNNKEL (reference sequence). The CDR3 contains 15 residues. The junction had 3 bases not matched to a gene; V was cut back by 3 bases and J by 3 bases. This CDR3 is CASSHRTGGDYGYTF. In DNA form, the CDR3 reads TGTGCCAGCAGCCACAGGACAGGGGGCGACTATGGCTACACCTTC.

The sample holds a few counts of this clonotype. V usage is TRBV5-6 and J usage is TRBJ2-2, with D unclear. With 1 base removed from V and 0 bases from J, the gap between germline ends came to 13 bases. CDR1 and CDR2 (germline): SGHDT, YYEEEE. The CDR3 extends over 17 amino acids. This CDR3 reads CASSLRTGVANTGELFF. In DNA, the CDR3 is TGTGCCAGCAGCTTGAGAACTGGGGTCGCGAACACCGGGGAGCTGTTTTTT.

This clonotype occurred many times. The CDR3 spells CASSQDRGGQETQYF. CDR3 bases: TGCGCCAGCAGCCAAGATCGGGGGGGGCAAGAGACCCAGTACTTC. The chain recombines TRBV4-3 with TRBJ2-5, with 8 positions matching TRBD2. After removal of 0 bases from V and 2 bases from J, the junction contained 2 bases not matched to a gene. Germline V gene data show CDR1 as LGHNA and CDR2 as YSLEER. This CDR3 region has 15 residues.